These T cell receptor beta chains were read from a single sample in a study of vaccination effects on CD4 cells after COVID-19. Profiling relied on immunoSEQ multiplex PCR, and the TCRdb table lists in-frame clones only, not all of them. The data show roughly 50,000 clones, roughly 76% seen once. Their cognate antigens are unknown. The sequenced sample was CD4+ T cells from PBMCs cultured with HCoV-229E spike peptides, obtained before COVID-19 vaccination. The origin of the receptors is a human donor who received a COVID-19 vaccine. CDR3s include the opening cysteine and the closing phenylalanine or tryptophan. The order of the fields is CDR3 protein, CDR3 DNA, V gene, CDR3 length, J gene, clone size, D gene. D genes are given only for firm matches. Expanded clones are given a class, and other clones once, few, many or no size at all.

CDR3 protein: CAISESLGSNQPQHF
CDR3 DNA: TGTGCCATCAGTGAGTCGTTGGGCAGCAATCAGCCCCAGCATTTT
V gene: TRBV10-3
CDR3 length: 15
J gene: TRBJ1-5
clone size: -
D gene: -

CDR3 protein: CASSFRQGTGNTIYF
CDR3 DNA: TGTGCCAGCAGCTTTAGACAGGGGACGGGAAACACCATATATTTT
V gene: TRBV7-2
CDR3 length: 15
J gene: TRBJ1-3
clone size: once
D gene: TRBD1

CDR3 protein: CASSDSMDGGNQPQHF
CDR3 DNA: TGTGCCAGCAGTGACTCGATGGATGGGGGCAATCAGCCCCAGCATTTT
V gene: TRBV6-4
CDR3 length: 16
J gene: TRBJ1-5
clone size: -
D gene: -

CDR3 protein: CASSRQGAMNTEAFF
CDR3 DNA: TGTGCCAGCAGTAGGCAGGGGGCGATGAACACTGAAGCTTTCTTT
V gene: TRBV7-2
CDR3 length: 15
J gene: TRBJ1-1
clone size: -
D gene: TRBD1

CDR3 protein: CASSPHRADTQYF
CDR3 DNA: TGTGCCAGCAGCCCCCATAGGGCAGATACGCAGTATTTT
V gene: TRBV7-2
CDR3 length: 13
J gene: TRBJ2-3
clone size: -
D gene: -

CDR3 protein: CASSRRDSYSPLHF
CDR3 DNA: TGTGCCAGCAGCCGTAGGGACAGTTATTCACCCCTCCACTTT
V gene: TRBV3-1/TRBV3-2
CDR3 length: 14
J gene: TRBJ1-6
clone size: few
D gene: TRBD1

CDR3 protein: CSLGTDTQYF
CDR3 DNA: TGCAGCTTAGGGACAGATACGCAGTATTTT
V gene: TRBV29-1
CDR3 length: 10
J gene: TRBJ2-3
clone size: -
D gene: -

CDR3 protein: CASRDGQGPNQPQHF
CDR3 DNA: TGTGCCAGCAGGGATGGACAGGGCCCCAATCAGCCCCAGCATTTT
V gene: TRBV6-5
CDR3 length: 15
J gene: TRBJ1-5
clone size: -
D gene: TRBD1

CDR3 protein: CASSQGDTAGNTIYF
CDR3 DNA: TGCGCCAGCAGCCAGGGTGACACTGCTGGAAACACCATATATTTT
V gene: TRBV4-1
CDR3 length: 15
J gene: TRBJ1-3
clone size: -
D gene: -

CDR3 protein: CASTTRGASADTQYF
CDR3 DNA: TGTGCCAGTACCACGAGAGGGGCTTCGGCAGATACGCAGTATTTT
V gene: TRBV19
CDR3 length: 15
J gene: TRBJ2-3
clone size: -
D gene: -

CDR3 protein: CASSPSRVVNSPLHF
CDR3 DNA: TGTGCCAGCAGTCCTAGTCGGGTTGTTAATTCACCCCTCCACTTT
V gene: TRBV27
CDR3 length: 15
J gene: TRBJ1-6
clone size: few
D gene: -

CDR3 protein: CASSTPGGRPYGYTF
CDR3 DNA: TGTGCCAGTAGTACCCCCGGAGGGAGGCCCTATGGCTACACCTTC
V gene: TRBV19
CDR3 length: 15
J gene: TRBJ1-2
clone size: -
D gene: -

CDR3 protein: CASSAGPPVGYTF
CDR3 DNA: TGCGCCAGCAGCGCCGGGCCCCCAGTGGGCTACACCTTC
V gene: TRBV5-1
CDR3 length: 13
J gene: TRBJ1-2
clone size: -
D gene: -

CDR3 protein: CASSRGQGAISTGELFF
CDR3 DNA: TGCGCCAGCAGTCGAGGACAGGGGGCGATAAGCACCGGGGAGCTGTTTTTT
V gene: TRBV5-1
CDR3 length: 17
J gene: TRBJ2-2
clone size: -
D gene: TRBD1

CDR3 protein: CASSLVSGKRTGNQPQHF
CDR3 DNA: TGTGCCAGCAGCTTGGTATCGGGGAAGCGGACGGGGAATCAGCCCCAGCATTTT
V gene: TRBV5-8
CDR3 length: 18
J gene: TRBJ1-5
clone size: -
D gene: -

CDR3 protein: CASSVAWGSGQETQYF
CDR3 DNA: TGTGCCAGCAGCGTAGCTTGGGGGTCGGGACAAGAGACCCAGTACTTC
V gene: TRBV9
CDR3 length: 16
J gene: TRBJ2-5
clone size: -
D gene: -

CDR3 protein: CASSSNRQGPTEAFF
CDR3 DNA: TGCGCCAGCAGCTCCAACAGACAGGGACCCACTGAAGCTTTCTTT
V gene: TRBV5-1
CDR3 length: 15
J gene: TRBJ1-1
clone size: -
D gene: TRBD1

CDR3 protein: CASSQGLQTTGAKNIQYF
CDR3 DNA: TGCGCCAGCAGCCAAGGGCTACAGACCACGGGAGCCAAAAACATTCAGTACTTC
V gene: TRBV4-1
CDR3 length: 18
J gene: TRBJ2-4
clone size: few
D gene: -

CDR3 protein: CASSKGQKETQYF
CDR3 DNA: TGTGCCAGCTCAAAGGGACAGAAAGAGACCCAGTACTTC
V gene: TRBV18
CDR3 length: 13
J gene: TRBJ2-5
clone size: -
D gene: TRBD1

CDR3 protein: CASSLAQGNTDTQYF
CDR3 DNA: TGTGCCAGCAGCTTGGCACAGGGGAACACAGATACGCAGTATTTT
V gene: TRBV7-3
CDR3 length: 15
J gene: TRBJ2-3
clone size: -
D gene: TRBD1

CDR3 protein: CASSLFGQGARPAFF
CDR3 DNA: TGTGCCAGCAGTTTATTCGGACAGGGGGCGCGCCCGGCTTTCTTT
V gene: TRBV28
CDR3 length: 15
J gene: TRBJ1-1
clone size: once
D gene: TRBD1

CDR3 protein: CASSPQGNYGYTF
CDR3 DNA: TGTGCCAGCAGCCCGCAGGGTAACTATGGCTACACCTTC
V gene: TRBV7-3
CDR3 length: 13
J gene: TRBJ1-2
clone size: -
D gene: -

CDR3 protein: CASSQATGRGGPEAFF
CDR3 DNA: TGTGCCAGCAGCCAAGCTACAGGGCGTGGAGGCCCTGAAGCTTTCTTT
V gene: TRBV4-2
CDR3 length: 16
J gene: TRBJ1-1
clone size: few
D gene: -

CDR3 protein: CASSREAGGINTQYF
CDR3 DNA: TGTGCCAGCTCAAGAGAGGCAGGGGGCATTAATACGCAGTATTTT
V gene: TRBV7-3
CDR3 length: 15
J gene: TRBJ2-3
clone size: -
D gene: TRBD1

CDR3 protein: CASRPDRAETQYF
CDR3 DNA: TGTGCCAGCAGACCCGACAGGGCAGAGACCCAGTACTTC
V gene: TRBV6-1
CDR3 length: 13
J gene: TRBJ2-5
clone size: few
D gene: TRBD1